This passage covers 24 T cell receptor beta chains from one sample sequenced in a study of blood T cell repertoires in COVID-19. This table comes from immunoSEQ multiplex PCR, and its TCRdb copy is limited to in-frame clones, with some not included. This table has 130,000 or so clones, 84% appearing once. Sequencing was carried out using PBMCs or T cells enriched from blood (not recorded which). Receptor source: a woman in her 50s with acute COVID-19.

CDR3 nucleotides: TGTGCCAGCAGCTTATCAGCGGGAGGTAGCACCGGGGAGCTGTTTTTT. Amino acids: CASSLSAGGSTGELFF. The chain recombines TRBV7-2 with TRBJ2-2, with 9 bases identical to TRBD2. Germline trimming cut 2 bases from V and 4 bases from J; bases unmatched to any gene: 5. Germline loops: CDR1 SGHTA, CDR2 FQGNSA. The CDR3 is 16 residues long.

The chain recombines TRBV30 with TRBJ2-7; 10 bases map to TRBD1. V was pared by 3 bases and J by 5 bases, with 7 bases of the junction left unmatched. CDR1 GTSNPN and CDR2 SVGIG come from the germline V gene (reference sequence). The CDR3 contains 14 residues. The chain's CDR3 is CAWSTGTGVNEQYF. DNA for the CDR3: TGTGCCTGGAGCACCGGGACAGGGGTTAACGAGCAGTACTTC.

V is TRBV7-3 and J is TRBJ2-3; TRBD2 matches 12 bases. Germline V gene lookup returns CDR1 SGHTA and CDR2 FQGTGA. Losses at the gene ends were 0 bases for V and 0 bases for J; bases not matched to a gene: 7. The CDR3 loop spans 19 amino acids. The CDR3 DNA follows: TGTGCCAGCAGCTTAACGGGTCTAGCGGGAGGGCTTAGCACAGATACGCAGTATTTT. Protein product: CASSLTGLAGGLSTDTQYF. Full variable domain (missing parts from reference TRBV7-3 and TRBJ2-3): GAGVSQTPSNKVTEKGKYVELRCDPISGHTALYWYRQSLGQGPEFLIYFQGTGAADDSGLPNDRFFAVRPEGSVSTLKIQRTERGDSAVYLCASSLTGLAGGLSTDTQYFGPGTRLTVL.

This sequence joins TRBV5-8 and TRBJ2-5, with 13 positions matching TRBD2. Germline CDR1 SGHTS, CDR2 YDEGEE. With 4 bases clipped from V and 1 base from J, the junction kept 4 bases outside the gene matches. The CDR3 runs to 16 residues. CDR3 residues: CASSPGLAGRQETQYF. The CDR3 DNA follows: TGTGCCAGCAGCCCGGGACTAGCGGGGCGCCAAGAGACCCAGTACTTC. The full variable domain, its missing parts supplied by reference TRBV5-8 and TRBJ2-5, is EAGVTQSPTHLIKTRGQQATLRCSPISGHTSVYWYQQALGLGLQFLLWYDEGEERNRGNFPPRFSGRQFPNYSSELNVNALELEDSALYLCASSPGLAGRQETQYFGPGTRLLVL.

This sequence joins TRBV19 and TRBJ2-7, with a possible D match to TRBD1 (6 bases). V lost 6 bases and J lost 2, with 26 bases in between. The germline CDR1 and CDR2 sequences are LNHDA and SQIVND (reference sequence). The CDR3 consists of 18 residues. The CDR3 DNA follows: TGTGCCAGTAGACGGAGTGGGGGCCTCACGTCATCGACCTACGAGCAGTACTTC. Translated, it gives CASRRSGGLTSSTYEQYF.

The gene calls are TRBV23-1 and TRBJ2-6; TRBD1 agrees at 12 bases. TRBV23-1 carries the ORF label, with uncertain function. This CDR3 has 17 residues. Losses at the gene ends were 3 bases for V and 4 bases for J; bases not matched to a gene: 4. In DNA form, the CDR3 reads TGCGCCAGCAGTCAGGGACAGGGGGCTTCCGGGGCCAACGTCCTGACTTTC. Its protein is CASSQGQGASGANVLTF.

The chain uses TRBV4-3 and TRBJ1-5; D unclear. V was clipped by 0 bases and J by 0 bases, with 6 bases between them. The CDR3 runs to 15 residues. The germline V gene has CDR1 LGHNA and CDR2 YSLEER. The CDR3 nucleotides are TGCGCCAGCAGCCAAGACGGGTATAGCAATCAGCCCCAGCATTTT. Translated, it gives CASSQDGYSNQPQHF.

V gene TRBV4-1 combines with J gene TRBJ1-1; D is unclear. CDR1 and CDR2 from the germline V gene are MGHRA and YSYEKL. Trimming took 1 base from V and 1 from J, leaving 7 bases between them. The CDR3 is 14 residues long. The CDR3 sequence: CASSQGERNTEAFF. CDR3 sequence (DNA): TGCGCCAGCAGCCAAGGGGAGAGGAACACTGAAGCTTTCTTT.

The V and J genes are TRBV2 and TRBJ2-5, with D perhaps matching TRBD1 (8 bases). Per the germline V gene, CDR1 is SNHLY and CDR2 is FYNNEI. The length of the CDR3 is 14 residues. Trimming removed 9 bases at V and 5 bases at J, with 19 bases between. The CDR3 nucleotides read TGTGCCAGTAGCAGACAGGGGAGGGAGGAGACCCAGTACTTC. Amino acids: CASSRQGREETQYF. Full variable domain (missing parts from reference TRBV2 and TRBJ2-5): EPEVTQTPSHQVTQMGQEVILRCVPISNHLYFYWYRQILGQKVEFLVSFYNNEISEKSEIFDDQFSVERPDGSNFTLKIRSTKLEDSAMYFCASSRQGREETQYFGPGTRLLVL.

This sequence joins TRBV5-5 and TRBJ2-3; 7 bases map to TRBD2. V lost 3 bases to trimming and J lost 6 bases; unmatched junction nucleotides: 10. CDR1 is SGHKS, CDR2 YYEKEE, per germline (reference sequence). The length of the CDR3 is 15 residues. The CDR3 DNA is TGTGCCAGCAGCTCGAGCGGGATTACATGGGATACGCAGTATTTT. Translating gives CASSSSGITWDTQYF.

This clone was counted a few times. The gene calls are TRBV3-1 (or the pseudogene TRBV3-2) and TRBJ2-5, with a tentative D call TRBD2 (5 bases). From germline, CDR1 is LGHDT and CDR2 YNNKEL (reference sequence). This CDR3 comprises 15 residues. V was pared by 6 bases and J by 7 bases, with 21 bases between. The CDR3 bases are TGTGCCAGCAGTAAAGGTGTGTCGGGGTCGGTGACCCAGTACTTC. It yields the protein CASSKGVSGSVTQYF.

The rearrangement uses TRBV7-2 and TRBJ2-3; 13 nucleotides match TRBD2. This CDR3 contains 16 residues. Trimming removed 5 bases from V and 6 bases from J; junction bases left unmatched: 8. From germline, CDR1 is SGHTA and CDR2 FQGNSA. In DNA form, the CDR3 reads TGTGCCAGCAGCCCCGGACTAGCGGGAGCGGGGGATACGCAGTATTTT. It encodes CASSPGLAGAGDTQYF.

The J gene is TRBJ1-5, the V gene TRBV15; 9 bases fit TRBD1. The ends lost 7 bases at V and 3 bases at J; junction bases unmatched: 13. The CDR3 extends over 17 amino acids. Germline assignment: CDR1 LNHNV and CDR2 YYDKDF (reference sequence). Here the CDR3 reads CATNSGQGISNNQPQHF. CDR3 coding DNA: TGTGCCACCAACTCGGGACAGGGAATTAGTAACAATCAGCCCCAGCATTTT.

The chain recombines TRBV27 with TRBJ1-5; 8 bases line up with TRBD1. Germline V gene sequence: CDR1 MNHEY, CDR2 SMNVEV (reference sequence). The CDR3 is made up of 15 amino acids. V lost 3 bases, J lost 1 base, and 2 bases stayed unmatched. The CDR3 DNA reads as TGTGCCAGCAGTTTCGGACAGGGAAGCAATCAGCCCCAGCATTTT. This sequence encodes CASSFGQGSNQPQHF.

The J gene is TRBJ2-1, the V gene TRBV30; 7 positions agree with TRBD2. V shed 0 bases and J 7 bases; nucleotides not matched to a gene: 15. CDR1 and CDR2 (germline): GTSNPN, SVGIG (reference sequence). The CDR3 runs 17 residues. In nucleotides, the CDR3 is TGTGCCTGGAGTGTATCCCCCCTAGCGGTTGAGGGGAATGAGCAGTTCTTC. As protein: CAWSVSPLAVEGNEQFF.

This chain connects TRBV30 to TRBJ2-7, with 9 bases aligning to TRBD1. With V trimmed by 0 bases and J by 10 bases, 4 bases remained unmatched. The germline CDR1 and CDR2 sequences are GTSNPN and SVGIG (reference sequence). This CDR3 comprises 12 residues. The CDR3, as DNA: TGTGCCTGGAGTGTCCGGACAGGGGCTCAGTACTTC. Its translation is CAWSVRTGAQYF.

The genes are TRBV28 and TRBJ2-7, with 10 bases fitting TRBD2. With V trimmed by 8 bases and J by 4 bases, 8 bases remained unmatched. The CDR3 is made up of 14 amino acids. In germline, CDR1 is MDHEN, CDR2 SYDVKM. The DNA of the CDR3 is TGTGCCAGCGCTCGACTAGCGGGCGTTTACGAGCAGTACTTC. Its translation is CASARLAGVYEQYF.

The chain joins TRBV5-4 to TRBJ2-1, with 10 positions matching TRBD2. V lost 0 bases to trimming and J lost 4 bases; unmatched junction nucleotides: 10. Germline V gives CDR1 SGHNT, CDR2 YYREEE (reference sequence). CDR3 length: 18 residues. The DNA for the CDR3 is TGTGCCAGCAGCTTGGCCAAGGTACTAGCGGGACCGTACAATGAGCAGTTCTTC. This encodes CASSLAKVLAGPYNEQFF.

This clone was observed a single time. CDR3 sequence: CSASGRVDEQYF. In nucleotides, the CDR3 is TGCAGTGCTAGTGGGAGGGTAGACGAGCAGTACTTC. V usage is TRBV20-1 and J usage is TRBJ2-7; 7 nucleotides agree with TRBD2. Looked up from germline, CDR1 is DFQATT and CDR2 is SNEGSKA (reference sequence). This CDR3 is built from 12 residues. Trimming cost V 3 bases and J 5 bases; bases outside gene matches: 4.

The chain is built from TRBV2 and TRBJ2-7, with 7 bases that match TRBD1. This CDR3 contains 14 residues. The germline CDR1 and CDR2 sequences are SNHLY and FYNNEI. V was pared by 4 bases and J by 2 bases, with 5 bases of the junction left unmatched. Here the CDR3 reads CASSGGQGAYEQYF. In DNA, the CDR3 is TGTGCCAGCAGTGGAGGGCAGGGGGCCTACGAGCAGTACTTC.

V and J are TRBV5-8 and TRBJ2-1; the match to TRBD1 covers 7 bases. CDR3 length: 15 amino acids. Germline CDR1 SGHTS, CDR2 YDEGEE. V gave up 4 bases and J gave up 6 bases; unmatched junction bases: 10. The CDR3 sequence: CASSVGTASPNEQFF. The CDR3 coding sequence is TGTGCCAGCAGCGTCGGGACAGCCAGTCCCAATGAGCAGTTCTTC.

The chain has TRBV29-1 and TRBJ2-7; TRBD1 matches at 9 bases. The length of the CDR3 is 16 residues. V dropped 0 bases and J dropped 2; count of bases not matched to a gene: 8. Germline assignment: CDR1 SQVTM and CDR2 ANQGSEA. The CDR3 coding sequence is TGCAGCGTTGAAGATTCCCCCGGGACAGGGACCTACGAGCAGTACTTC. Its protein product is CSVEDSPGTGTYEQYF.

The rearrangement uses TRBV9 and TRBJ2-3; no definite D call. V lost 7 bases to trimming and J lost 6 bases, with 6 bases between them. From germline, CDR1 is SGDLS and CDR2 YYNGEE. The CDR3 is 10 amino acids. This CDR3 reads CASLRDTQYF. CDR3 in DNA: TGTGCCAGCTTACGGGATACGCAGTATTTT.

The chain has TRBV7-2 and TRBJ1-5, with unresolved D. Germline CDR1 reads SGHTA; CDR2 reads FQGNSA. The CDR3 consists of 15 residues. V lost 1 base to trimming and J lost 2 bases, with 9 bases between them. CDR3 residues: CASSLGRFGNQPQHF. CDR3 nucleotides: TGTGCCAGCAGCTTAGGCAGGTTCGGCAATCAGCCCCAGCATTTT.